This TCR beta chain was sequenced for a study of T cell repertoires in cytomegalovirus infection (dated by TCRdb to the late 2010s). Context from the whole study: The peptide stimulations were aimed at well-studied HLA-B-restricted epitopes as well as recently identified HLA-C-restricted CMV epitopes, whose presentation resists viral immunomodulation. Because public TCR beta signatures pointed to carriage of CMV infection together with the matching HLA type, the HLA type of each donor mattered for the analysis. Study-wide findings and limitations: In both this cohort and an independent approximately 370-donor cohort, the cumulative frequency of public TCR beta family members distinguished carriers of CMV infection plus the relevant HLA type. In the ex vivo response, HLA-C-restricted CMV-specific TCR beta clonotypes were dominant, and in two of eight donors the single most frequent clonotype came from this HLA-C-restricted group.

TCRdb names Illumina HiSeq 1500 as the instrument used. TCRdb reprocessed the public reads (quality trimming at Q25 with fastp, clone calling with MiXCR) and kept in-frame beta chains. Each entry is one CDR3 protein sequence, shown with its most common DNA and genes. Present in this sample are approximately 990,000 distinct CDR3 sequences, around 32% of which were seen just once. The ten largest clones represent roughly 13% of the sample. Reading from cysteine to phenylalanine, the CDR3 counts 14 amino acids. Only the CDR3 DNA is retained, 42 bases long and in frame from the first base. V is pruned by 2 bases and J by 4 bases, leaving 6 bases of the junction without a gene match. As encoded in the germline V gene, CDR1 is SGHDT while CDR2 is YYEEEE. Points on this clonotype: This receptor's antigen is unknown. Base qualities are not at hand, and no much larger clone is one base apart.

According to the study, the label for this sample's treatment or condition signals: in vitro stimulation with specific CMV peptide epitopes to enrich CMV-specific T cells. Recombination joined TRBV5-6 with TRBJ2-7; 7 of the junction bases match TRBD2. Sequencing used cultured CD8+ T cells from PBMCs, obtained from culture after CMV antigen stimulation. The clonotype originates from a human donor in good health (CMV status not recorded). Some clones in this sample may be carry-over from other donors' samples. CDR3 loop: CASSFLAGVYEQYF. The DNA sequence is TGTGCCAGCAGCTTCTTGGCGGGGGTATACGAGCAGTACTTC.